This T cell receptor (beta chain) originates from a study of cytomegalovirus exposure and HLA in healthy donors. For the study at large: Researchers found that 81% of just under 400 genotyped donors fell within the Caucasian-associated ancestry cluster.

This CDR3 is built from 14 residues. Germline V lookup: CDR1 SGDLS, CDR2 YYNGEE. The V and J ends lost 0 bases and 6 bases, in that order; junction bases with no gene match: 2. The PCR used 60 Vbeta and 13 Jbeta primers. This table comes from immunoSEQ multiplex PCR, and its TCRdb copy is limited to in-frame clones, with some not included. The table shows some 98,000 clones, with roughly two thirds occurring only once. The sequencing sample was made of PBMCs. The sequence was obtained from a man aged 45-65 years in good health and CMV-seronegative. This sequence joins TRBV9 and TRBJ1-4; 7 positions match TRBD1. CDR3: CASSVAGGYEKLFF. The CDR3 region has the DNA TGTGCCAGCAGCGTAGCAGGGGGGTATGAAAAACTGTTTTTT.